This T cell receptor (beta chain) was obtained from a study of shared clonotypes between healthy human individuals (dated by TCRdb to about 2020). About the investigation overall: Three men and a couple of women, aged 18 to 49 years, made up the cohort. For each donor, CD4 naive and CD4 memory were each run on three plates, CD8 naive on two plates, and CD8 memory on one plate. To estimate repertoire size and how much clonotypes are shared between individuals, the study performed deep sequencing of blood TCR repertoires from roughly five healthy adults. Libraries were prepared and TCR repertoires were sequenced by different laboratories using diverse techniques, in order to increase sequencing depth and limit assay-specific biases. Per donor, leukapheresis produced somewhere between about 0.94 and 8.9 billion PBMCs. General study outcomes and caveats: The genetic and exposure-history diversity represented was limited by the small number of donors. When a few donors were compared, the shared fraction of clonotypes was 5% to 6.5% for naive CD4, around 4% for naive CD8, 2% to 2.5% for memory CD4, and 0.4% for memory CD8. Pairwise subsampling led to the expectation that sequencing depth would affect the degree of clonotype sharing among donors. Larger estimated clonotype richness was generally found for naive subsets than for memory subsets. Sampling was restricted to blood, and TCR repertoires in tissue are likely to differ from TCR repertoires in blood. Rarefaction of sorted-subset datasets indicated incomplete sequencing despite the large sequencing depth. Compared with non-shared clonotypes, the clonotypes found in all four sorted-subset donors had higher generation probabilities.

CD8 naive samples were obtained by positive selection for CCR7 among CD45RO-negative cells, yielding a CD45RA+CCR7+ population from which TemRA cells were excluded. The donors were healthy, HIV-negative adults who had no recently reported acute infections or vaccinations. Only Caucasian adults living in Nashville, Tennessee, USA were represented among the donors. After blood collection by leukapheresis, PBMCs were isolated using Ficoll-Histopaque density gradient centrifugation and then cryopreserved in the vapor phase of liquid nitrogen. Analytical flow cytometry was used to check the purity and quantity of every magnetically sorted T cell population. Genomic DNA was isolated from every sorted fraction and measured by UV absorbance on a Nanodrop 2000c. Using the deep immunoSEQ assay, multiplex PCR amplified TCR CDR3 regions from genomic DNA. Extracted genomic DNA from each cell subset was distributed evenly across all wells of several immunoSEQ 96-well plates, and each plate was treated as a replicate. For sorted subsets, each replicate PCR was loaded with approximately 200 ng genomic DNA, equivalent to about 33,000 T cell genomes. Purified libraries were quantified with a Qubit 3.0 fluorometer, sized on a Bioanalyzer 2100, and re-quantified with the KAPA Library Quantification kit. A separate single-read 150-cycle Illumina NextSeq 550 flow cell was used to sequence each immunoSEQ 96-well plate. Per the original workflow: Because the immunoSEQ output held only junctional sequences and lacked quality scores, the filtering could not match the filtering applied to full-length reads. To assign V/J genes and CDR3, sequences were annotated against IMGT germline references using PyIR, a Python wrapper for IgBLAST v1.9. Reads were filtered out if the reads had weak V/J assignments (E-value above 1e-6), no CDR3, stop codons, out-of-frame junctions, or ambiguous translated residues. V3J clonotypes were defined by identical inferred V gene, J gene, and CDR3 amino acid sequence. The percentage overlap between two repertoires was calculated by dividing the number of shared unique clonotypes by the size of the smaller repertoire. Three approaches were used to assess repertoire richness: RTK rarefaction, the Chao1 estimator, and Recon v2.1 estimates of unobserved clonotypes. For all TCRbeta clonotypes obtained by the gDNA method from a few donors, generation probabilities were computed with OLGA. TCRdb provides this immuneACCESS table in a form limited to in-frame rearrangements. Some clones are lacking; in checked studies, under half of them reflect an unresolved V gene, and why the rest are absent is not known. V and J calls and clone size follow that table, whereas D and trimming were derived from the DNA. The sample has roughly 2.1 million clones on record, roughly 91% of them singletons. 1.5% to 2% of the sample is in the top ten clones.

Regarding this clone: The antigen it recognizes is unknown. No much larger clone is present one base from it, and per-base qualities are unavailable.

For CDR1 and CDR2, the germline V gene lists SGHTA and FQGTGA. Trimming leaves V shorter by 6 bases and J shorter by 4 bases, with the junction holding 9 bases beyond the gene matches. Reading from cysteine to phenylalanine, the CDR3 counts 15 amino acids. The read is trimmed to its CDR3 DNA, 45 bases read in frame from base 1. This sequence uses TRBV7-3 and TRBJ2-5; TRBD1 agrees with 9 junctional bases. The receptor's source is a man aged 18 to 30 in good health. Some clones in this sample may be carry-over from other donors' samples. Source material: naive CD8+ T cells from PBMCs. The cell subset or site tag for this specimen amounts to: CD45RA+CCR7+. The nucleotides read TGTGCCAGCAGTTACACAGGGGGCTGGGCAGAGACCCAGTACTTC. Its translation is CASSYTGGWAETQYF.